The 10 T cell receptor beta chains below were found in one sample sequenced in a study of OX40 agonist ivuxolimab in advanced cancers. Generated by immunoSEQ multiplex PCR, the TCRdb table keeps only in-frame clones and is missing some. The repertoire includes about 50,000 clones, 93% of them detected once, and 15% to 20% sits in the top ten. This specimen was CD4+ or CD8+ T cells sorted from blood, taken in a trial of the OX40 agonist ivuxolimab. These receptors all come from an adult with an advanced solid tumor such as melanoma, head and neck, liver or kidney cancer.

The chain employs TRBV15 and TRBJ2-2, with a tentative D call TRBD1 (6 bases). The CDR3 covers 15 residues. Trimming left V 4 bases short and J 3 bases short, with 12 bases between. CDR1 and CDR2 from the germline V gene are LNHNV and YYDKDF (reference sequence). The chain's CDR3 is CATSTRDIDTGELFF. The CDR3 nucleotides read TGTGCCACCAGCACACGGGACATTGACACCGGGGAGCTGTTTTTT.

The chain links TRBV28 to TRBJ2-1; a weak D match, TRBD1 (5 bases). The V gene lost 7 bases and the J gene lost 1 base, with 14 bases spanning the gap. The germline V gene has CDR1 MDHEN and CDR2 SYDVKM. The CDR3 sequence is 15 residues long. CDR3 residues: CASTPLGRSYNEQFF. The CDR3 nucleotides are TGTGCCAGCACCCCCTTGGGGCGGTCCTACAATGAGCAGTTCTTC. Full variable domain (outside the CDR3, taken from reference TRBV28 and TRBJ2-1): DVKVTQSSRYLVKRTGEKVFLECVQDMDHENMFWYRQDPGLGLRLIYFSYDVKMKEKGDIPEGYSVSREKKERFSLILESASTNQTSMYLCASTPLGRSYNEQFFGPGTRLTVL.

The V and J genes are TRBV4-3 and TRBJ2-7; D could derive from TRBD1 or TRBD2 (5 bases each). The CDR3 extends over 15 amino acids. V was trimmed by 1 base and J by 1 base, leaving 11 bases between them. The V gene's germline CDR1 is LGHNA and CDR2 YSLEER. For the CDR3, the DNA is TGCGCCAGCAGCCAAGCCCAGGGACGATCCTACGAGCAGTACTTC. Translated, it gives CASSQAQGRSYEQYF.

The chain links TRBV4-1 to TRBJ2-7; 10 nucleotides agree with TRBD1. The CDR3 runs to 14 residues. Losses at the gene ends were 4 bases for V and 3 bases for J; bases not matched to a gene: 3. The germline V gene has CDR1 MGHRA and CDR2 YSYEKL. CDR3 residues: CASSPGQGNYEQYF. CDR3 DNA: TGCGCCAGCAGCCCGGGACAGGGGAACTACGAGCAGTACTTC.

The CDR3 region is CASSQVLRLDSGANVLTF. CDR3 sequence (DNA): TGCGCCAGCAGCCAAGTTTTAAGGCTCGACTCTGGGGCCAACGTCCTGACTTTC. This rearrangement joins TRBV4-3 to TRBJ2-6; no reliable D call. V dropped 1 base and J dropped 0 bases, with 13 bases sitting between them. Germline lookup yields CDR1 LGHNA and CDR2 YSLEER. The CDR3 is made up of 18 amino acids.

The chain is built from TRBV6-5 and TRBJ2-2; no clear D. The CDR3 runs to 13 residues. The germline V and J ends were trimmed by 4 bases and 7 bases, with 10 bases remaining between them. The germline gives CDR1 MNHEY, CDR2 SVGAGI. CDR3 region: CASSSPVDGELFF. As DNA, the CDR3 is TGTGCCAGCAGTTCCCCGGTGGACGGGGAGCTGTTTTTT.

The rearrangement links TRBV9 to TRBJ1-2; TRBD1 matches at 7 bases. Germline assignment: CDR1 SGDLS and CDR2 YYNGEE. V trimming: 3 bases; J trimming: 0 bases; junction bases outside the gene matches: 8. This CDR3 contains 16 residues. Here the CDR3 reads CASSGWTGATNYGYTF. The DNA of the CDR3 is TGTGCCAGCAGCGGATGGACAGGAGCTACTAACTATGGCTACACCTTC.

This rearrangement joins TRBV6-1 to TRBJ2-7; a weak D match, TRBD2 (5 bases). V was cut by 10 bases and J by 0 bases, with 13 bases left in between. Germline loops: CDR1 MNHNS, CDR2 SASEGT. This CDR3 has 13 residues. The CDR3 here is CAIPGRTSYEQYF. The CDR3 DNA is TGTGCCATTCCGGGGAGAACCTCCTACGAGCAGTACTTC.

V is TRBV15 and J is TRBJ1-5; D unresolved. The germline V and J ends were trimmed by 9 bases and 1 base, with 10 bases remaining between them. This CDR3 spans 13 amino acids. Germline V gives CDR1 LNHNV, CDR2 YYDKDF (reference sequence). CDR3 nucleotide sequence: TGTGCCACGAAACAGATGAGCAATCAGCCCCAGCATTTT. Protein sequence: CATKQMSNQPQHF.

The chain links TRBV5-5 to TRBJ1-1; the D gene is possibly TRBD1 (6 bases). The V gene lost 1 base and the J gene lost 0 bases, with 13 bases spanning the gap. CDR1 is SGHKS and CDR2 is YYEKEE in the germline V gene (reference sequence). The CDR3 loop spans 16 amino acids. Written as DNA, the CDR3 is TGTGCCAGCAGCTTGAGGGACATCGAATTGAACACTGAAGCTTTCTTT. Its translation: CASSLRDIELNTEAFF.